A few counts support the clone carrying this T cell receptor (beta chain). The data were taken from a study of blood T cell repertoires in COVID-19. Germline CDR1 MNHEY, CDR2 SVGAGI. The V and J ends lost 2 bases and 9 bases respectively, with 19 bases between them. CDR3 length equals 15 residues. The repertoire was sequenced with immunoSEQ multiplex PCR; TCRdb's copy has only in-frame clones and lacks some. The sample lists 160,000 or so clones, around nine tenths occurring once. The receptor's source is a woman aged 70-85 years with COVID-19, enrolled during active disease. This chain links TRBV6-5 with TRBJ1-2, with a weak D call TRBD1 (6 bases). The source material was peripheral blood. CDR3 sequence: CASSYGRDGRGSYTF. The CDR3, as DNA: TGTGCCAGCAGTTACGGAAGGGACGGGAGGGGGAGCTACACCTTC.